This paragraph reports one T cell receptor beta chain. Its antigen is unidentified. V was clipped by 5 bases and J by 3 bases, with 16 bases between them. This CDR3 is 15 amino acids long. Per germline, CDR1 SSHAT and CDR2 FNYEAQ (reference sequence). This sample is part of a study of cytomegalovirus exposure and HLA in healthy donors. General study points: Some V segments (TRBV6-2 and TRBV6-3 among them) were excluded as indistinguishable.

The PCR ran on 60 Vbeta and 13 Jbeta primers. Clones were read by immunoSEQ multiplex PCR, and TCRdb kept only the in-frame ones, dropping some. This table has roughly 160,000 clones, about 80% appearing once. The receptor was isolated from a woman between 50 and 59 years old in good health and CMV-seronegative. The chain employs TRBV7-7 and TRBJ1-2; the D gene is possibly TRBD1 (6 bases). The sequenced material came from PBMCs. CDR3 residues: CASSVPGASHYGYTF. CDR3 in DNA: TGTGCCAGCAGCGTACCAGGGGCTTCACACTATGGCTACACCTTC.